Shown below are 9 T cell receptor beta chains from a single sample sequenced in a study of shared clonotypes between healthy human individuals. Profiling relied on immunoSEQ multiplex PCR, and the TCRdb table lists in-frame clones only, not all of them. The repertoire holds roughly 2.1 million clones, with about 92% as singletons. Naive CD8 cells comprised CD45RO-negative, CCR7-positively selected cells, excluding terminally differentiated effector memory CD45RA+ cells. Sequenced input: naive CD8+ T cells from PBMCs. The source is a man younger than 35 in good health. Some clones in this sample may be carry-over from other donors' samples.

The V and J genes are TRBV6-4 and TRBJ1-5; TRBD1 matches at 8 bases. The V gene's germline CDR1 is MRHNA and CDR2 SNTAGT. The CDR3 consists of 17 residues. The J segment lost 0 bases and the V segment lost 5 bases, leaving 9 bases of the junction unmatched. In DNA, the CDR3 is TGTGCCAGCAGTTTATCAGGGGGCGCATGTAGCAATCAGCCCCAGCATTTT. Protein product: CASSLSGGACSNQPQHF.

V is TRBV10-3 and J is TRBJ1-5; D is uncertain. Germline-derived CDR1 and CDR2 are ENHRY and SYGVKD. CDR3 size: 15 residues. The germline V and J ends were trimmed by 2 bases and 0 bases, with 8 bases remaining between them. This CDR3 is CAISETVYSNQPQHF. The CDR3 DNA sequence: TGTGCCATCAGTGAGACAGTTTATAGCAATCAGCCCCAGCATTTT.

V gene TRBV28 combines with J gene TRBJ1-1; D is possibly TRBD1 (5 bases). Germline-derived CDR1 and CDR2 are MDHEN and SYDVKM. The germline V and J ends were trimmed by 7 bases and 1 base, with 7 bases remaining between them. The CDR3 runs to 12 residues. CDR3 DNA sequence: TGTGCCAGCAAGAGGGGGAACACTGAAGCTTTCTTT. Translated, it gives CASKRGNTEAFF.

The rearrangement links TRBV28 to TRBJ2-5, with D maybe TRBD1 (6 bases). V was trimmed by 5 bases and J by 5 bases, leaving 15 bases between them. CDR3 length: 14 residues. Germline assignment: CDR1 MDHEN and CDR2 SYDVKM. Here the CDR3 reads CASSTHRATETQYF. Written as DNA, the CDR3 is TGTGCCAGCAGTACCCACAGGGCCACTGAGACCCAGTACTTC.

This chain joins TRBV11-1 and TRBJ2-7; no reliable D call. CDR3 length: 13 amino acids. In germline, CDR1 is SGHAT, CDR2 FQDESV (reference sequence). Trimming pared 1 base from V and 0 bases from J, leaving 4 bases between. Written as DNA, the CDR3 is TGTGCCAGCAGCTTAGGGGGCTCCTACGAGCAGTACTTC. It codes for CASSLGGSYEQYF.

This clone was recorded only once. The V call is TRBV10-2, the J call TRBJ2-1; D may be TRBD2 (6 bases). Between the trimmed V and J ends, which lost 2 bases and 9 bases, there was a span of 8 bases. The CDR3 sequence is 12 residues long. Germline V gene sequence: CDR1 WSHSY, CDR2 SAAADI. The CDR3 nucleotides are TGCGCCAGCAGTGAGGCCGGGGGTGAGCAGTTCTTC. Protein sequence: CASSEAGGEQFF.

This chain's CDR3 is CASSYYPNYGYTF. The DNA for the CDR3 is TGTGCCAGCAGTTACTACCCTAACTATGGCTACACCTTC. The chain employs TRBV6-5 and TRBJ1-2; D gene unclear. Trimming stripped 1 base from V and 0 bases from J, with 3 bases between. CDR1 and CDR2 (germline): MNHEY, SVGAGI. This CDR3 has 13 amino acids.

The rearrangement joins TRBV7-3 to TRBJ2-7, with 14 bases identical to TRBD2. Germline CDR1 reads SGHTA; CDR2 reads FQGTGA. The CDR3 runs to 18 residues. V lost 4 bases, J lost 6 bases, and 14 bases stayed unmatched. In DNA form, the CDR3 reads TGTGCCAGCAGCTCATCGTTCATTAGGACTAGCGGGAGGAGCGAGCAGTACTTC. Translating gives CASSSSFIRTSGRSEQYF.

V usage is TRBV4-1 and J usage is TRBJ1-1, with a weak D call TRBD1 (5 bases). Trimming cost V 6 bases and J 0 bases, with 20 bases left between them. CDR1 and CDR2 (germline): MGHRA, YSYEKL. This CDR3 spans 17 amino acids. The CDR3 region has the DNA TGCGCCAGCAGTAACCTAGGGGAGGTATTAGTGAACACTGAAGCTTTCTTT. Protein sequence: CASSNLGEVLVNTEAFF.